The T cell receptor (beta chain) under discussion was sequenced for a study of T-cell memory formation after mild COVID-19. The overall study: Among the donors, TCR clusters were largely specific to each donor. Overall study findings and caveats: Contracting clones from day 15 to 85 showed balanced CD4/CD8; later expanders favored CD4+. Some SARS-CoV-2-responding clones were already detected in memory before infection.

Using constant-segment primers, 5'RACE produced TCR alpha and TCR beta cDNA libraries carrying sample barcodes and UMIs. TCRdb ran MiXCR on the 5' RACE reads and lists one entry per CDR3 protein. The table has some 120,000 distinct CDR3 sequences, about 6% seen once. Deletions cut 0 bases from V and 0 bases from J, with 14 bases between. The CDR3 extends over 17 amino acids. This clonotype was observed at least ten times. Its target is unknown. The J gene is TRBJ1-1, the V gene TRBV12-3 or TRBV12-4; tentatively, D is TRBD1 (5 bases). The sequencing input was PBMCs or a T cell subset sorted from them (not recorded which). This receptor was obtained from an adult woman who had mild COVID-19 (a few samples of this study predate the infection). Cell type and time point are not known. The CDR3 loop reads CASSLALGGGVNTEAFF. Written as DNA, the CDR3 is TGTGCCAGCAGTTTAGCGCTGGGGGGAGGGGTGAACACTGAAGCTTTCTTT.